A single sample gave rise to the 8 T cell receptor beta chains below, sequenced in a study of regulatory T cells in long-lasting Graves disease. Investigators prepared the TCR beta libraries by applying iRepertoire HTBI primers and Arm-PCR of CDR3 regions. MiXCR, applied by TCRdb to the multiplex PCR reads, yields one record per CDR3 protein. The profile shows 400,000 to 500,000 distinct CDR3 sequences, about 15% of them singletons. As for time point: newly diagnosed GD, antithyroid drugs for less than 3 months. RNA from PBMCs was the source of the TCR library. The sample also formed part of further work on T cells in Graves' hyperthyroidism and ophthalmopathy.

The source was peripheral blood mononuclear cells (PBMCs), collected at new diagnosis, from a patient treated with antithyroid drugs. The source of these receptors is a woman in her 40s with Graves disease.

CDR3 loop: CASSPGAGFTEAFF. The CDR3 nucleotides are TGTGCCAGCTCACCAGGGGCAGGATTCACTGAAGCTTTCTTT. V is TRBV18 and J is TRBJ1-1; a weak D match, TRBD1 (5 bases). Trimming cost V 2 bases and J 4 bases, with 11 bases left between them. Germline V gene data show CDR1 as KGHSH and CDR2 as LQKENI. The CDR3 contains 14 residues.

The V call is TRBV7-2, the J call TRBJ2-5; the match to TRBD2 covers 12 bases. The CDR3 runs 16 residues. The V segment lost 3 bases and the J segment 4 bases; nucleotides outside the gene matches: 6. Germline assignment: CDR1 SGHTA and CDR2 FQGNSA. CDR3 protein: CASSFRTSGALETQYF. CDR3 bases: TGTGCCAGCAGCTTCCGGACTAGCGGGGCCTTAGAGACCCAGTACTTC.

This clonotype was observed at least ten times. The rearrangement joins TRBV13 to TRBJ2-7; D unresolved. This CDR3 is 12 amino acids long. The V end was cut by 2 bases, the J end by 4 bases, with 6 bases between. CDR1 is PRHDT and CDR2 is FYEKMQ in the germline V gene (reference sequence). Written as DNA, the CDR3 is TGTGCCAGCAGCTTAACTCGGTACGAGCAGTACTTC. Protein sequence: CASSLTRYEQYF.

This clonotype was counted many times. The chain has TRBV12-3 or TRBV12-4 and TRBJ1-4; 11 bases match TRBD1. After removal of 2 bases from V and 7 bases from J, the junction contained 6 bases not matched to a gene. The CDR3 totals 16 residues. This chain's CDR3 is CASSLSGTGGGEKLFF. CDR3 sequence (DNA): TGTGCCAGCAGTTTAAGTGGGACAGGGGGAGGTGAAAAACTGTTTTTT.

The chain uses TRBV9 and TRBJ2-2, with D tentatively TRBD1 or TRBD2 (5 bases each). The CDR3 is made up of 14 amino acids. Germline values: CDR1 SGDLS, CDR2 YYNGEE. V was trimmed by 7 bases and J by 4 bases, leaving 14 bases between them. The CDR3 reads CASGRGGGTGELFF. The CDR3 nucleotides read TGTGCCAGCGGAAGGGGCGGAGGCACCGGGGAGCTGTTTTTT.

The CDR3 DNA is TGTGCCTGGAGCGGGGCGGGGGGTACGACACCCCTCCACTTT. Encoded protein: CAWSGAGGTTPLHF. The chain recombines TRBV30 with TRBJ1-6, with D possibly matching TRBD1 (5 bases). V was pared by 3 bases and J by 11 bases, with 17 bases between. CDR1 GTSNPN and CDR2 SVGIG come from the germline V gene (reference sequence). The CDR3 runs 14 residues.

This clonotype was recorded many times. The chain recombines TRBV27 with TRBJ2-1; D gene unclear. CDR3 length: 13 amino acids. Trimming cost V 10 bases and J 8 bases, with 18 bases left between them. Germline V gene data show CDR1 as MNHEY and CDR2 as SMNVEV (reference sequence). Here the CDR3 reads CAIRPTVNHEQFF. The CDR3 nucleotides are TGTGCCATCCGGCCTACCGTCAACCATGAGCAGTTCTTC.

This clonotype was observed many times. The genes are TRBV13 and TRBJ2-5; the match to TRBD1 covers 7 bases. The trim removed 5 bases at V and 4 bases at J, leaving 7 bases unmatched. CDR1 PRHDT and CDR2 FYEKMQ come from the germline V gene (reference sequence). The CDR3 runs to 14 residues. The CDR3 here is CASSTRQGGETQYF. CDR3 in DNA: TGTGCCAGCAGCACCAGACAGGGTGGAGAGACCCAGTACTTC.